This paragraph covers one T cell receptor beta chain sequence. Its antigen is unknown. Trimming shortened V by 3 bases and J by 4 bases, and 16 bases separated the two germline ends. CDR1 and CDR2 from the germline V gene are SGHTA and FQGNSA. The length of the CDR3 is 16 residues. The data derive from a study of T cell responses to AZD1222 COVID-19 vaccine. Study-level background: Second doses that came at about 4 or about 12 weeks were put together.

Sequencing was performed with immunoSEQ multiplex PCR; in TCRdb, only in-frame clones are kept and a portion is missing. This table has about 150,000 clones, less than 95% appearing once. Findings and limits, study-wide: Spike-wide vaccine-associated CD4 TCRs dominated at 160-218 and 743-854.

J is TRBJ1-3 and V is TRBV7-2, with a possible D match to TRBD1 (6 bases). This TCR came from an adult in good health. Sequencing was performed on peripheral blood, taken on day 0 of AZD1222 vaccination. The CDR3 nucleotides are TGTGCCAGCAGCTTCAGCTCCGACAGGCACGGAAACACCATATATTTT. Translation gives CASSFSSDRHGNTIYF.